This T cell receptor (beta chain) is from a study of blood T cell repertoires in COVID-19. Background on the study: The United States, Italy and Spain provided the acute and convalescent COVID-19 samples. Sample material is recorded as cDNA or gDNA derived from T cells, B-cell-depleted T cells, or PBMCs.

This CDR3 region has 17 residues. The trim removed 4 bases at V and 3 bases at J, leaving 13 bases unmatched. Germline CDR1 SGHRS, CDR2 YFSETQ. Authors' data handling: Reference gene primer amplification gave nucleated cell count estimates. The data were produced by immunoSEQ multiplex PCR, yet TCRdb's version contains in-frame clones alone and is incomplete. The D gene and trimming were derived from the DNA, and the V and J assignments and clone size from that table. The sample has just under 50,000 clones; around 86% are singletons. V and J are TRBV5-1 and TRBJ2-3; TRBD2 matches at 8 bases. Material for sequencing was peripheral blood. The source is a human donor in a cohort sampled during active COVID-19. CDR3 amino acids: CASSPTPGLVSTDTQYF. The DNA for the CDR3 is TGCGCCAGCAGCCCTACCCCGGGACTAGTTTCAACAGATACGCAGTATTTT.